Listed below are T cell receptor beta chains from one sample, sequenced in a study of cytotoxic CD8 clonotypes in ibrutinib-treated CLL. Measured with immunoSEQ multiplex PCR; TCRdb has only the in-frame clones, and not every one. The sample yields tens of thousands of clones, roughly 72% seen once. Sample: PBMCs, taken at disease progression, from a patient treated with ibrutinib. These receptor sequences come from a human donor with chronic lymphocytic leukemia. CDR3s include the opening cysteine and the closing phenylalanine or tryptophan. Each record gives: D gene, CDR3 length, V gene, clone size, J gene, CDR3 DNA, CDR3 protein. A D gene is named only where the DNA matches it firmly. The listing skips clone size in some rows; elsewhere it reads once, few, many or a size class.

-	17	TRBV9	few	TRBJ1-5	TGTGCCAGCAGCGTAGTTCTGGGGCGGTATAGCAATCAGCCCCAGCATTTT	CASSVVLGRYSNQPQHF
-	13	TRBV5-4	few	TRBJ1-2	TGTGCCAGCAGCCGCGACAGTCCTTATGGCTACACCTTC	CASSRDSPYGYTF
TRBD2	15	TRBV5-1	-	TRBJ2-7	TGCGCCAGCAGCTTGGTAGCGGGGGGGCCCTACGAGCAGTACTTC	CASSLVAGGPYEQYF
-	13	TRBV10-3	-	TRBJ2-3	TGTGCCATCACTGACTCCCAAACAGATACGCAGTATTTT	CAITDSQTDTQYF
TRBD1	13	TRBV18	-	TRBJ1-2	TGTGCCAGCTCACGGGACAGTTTTTATGGCTACACCTTC	CASSRDSFYGYTF
TRBD2	15	TRBV5-6	-	TRBJ2-7	TGTGCCAGCAGCTCGGGAATTAGGACTAGCTACGAGCAGTACTTC	CASSSGIRTSYEQYF
-	17	TRBV14	once	TRBJ1-1	TGTGCCAGCAGCCAGGATATGGGGGGCAAATGGGACACTGAAGCTTTCTTT	CASSQDMGGKWDTEAFF
TRBD2	14	TRBV2	once	TRBJ2-1	TGTGCCAGCAGTGAGGGGGGGAGCTGGGGTGAGCAGTTCTTC	CASSEGGSWGEQFF
-	15	TRBV12-1	-	TRBJ2-1	TGTGCCAGCAGCTCCGGGACAGGGCTGTACAATGAGCAGTTCTTC	CASSSGTGLYNEQFF
-	14	TRBV18	-	TRBJ1-1	TGTGCCAGCTCACCACCGCGGACGAACACTGAAGCTTTCTTT	CASSPPRTNTEAFF
TRBD1	15	TRBV6-5	-	TRBJ2-5	TGTGCCAGCAGTTACGACAGGGGGCGCGGAGAGACCCAGTACTTC	CASSYDRGRGETQYF
-	13	TRBV27	-	TRBJ2-7	TGTGCCAGCAGTTTACGCGTAGCCTACGAGCAGTACTTC	CASSLRVAYEQYF
TRBD1	15	TRBV6-1	-	TRBJ2-1	TGTGCCAGCAGTGAAAGGTTGCCAGGGGGACATGAGCAGTTCTTC	CASSERLPGGHEQFF
-	16	TRBV4-1	once	TRBJ2-5	TGCGCCAGCAGCCAAGAAGAGGGCGGGATCCAAGAGACCCAGTACTTC	CASSQEEGGIQETQYF
-	13	TRBV7-3	medium-sized	TRBJ2-7	TGTGCCAGCAGCCCCGACAAATCCTACGAGCAGTACTTC	CASSPDKSYEQYF
-	11	TRBV12-5	-	TRBJ2-5	TGTGCTAGTGCGGGGAGGGAGACCCAGTACTTC	CASAGRETQYF
-	17	TRBV9	once	TRBJ1-2	TGTGCCAGCAGCCATCCCAGGGACCCTCCAGGATCCTATGGCTACACCTTC	CASSHPRDPPGSYGYTF
-	13	TRBV6-5	-	TRBJ2-7	TGTGCCAGCAGTAGGACAGCTCTCTACGAGCAGTACTTC	CASSRTALYEQYF
-	13	TRBV11-2	-	TRBJ1-4	TGTGCCAGTAAAGGGGCGGGCGGTGAAAAACTGTTTTTT	CASKGAGGEKLFF
TRBD1	17	TRBV27	-	TRBJ2-3	TGTGCCAGCAGTTCCGGGACAGGATTAGGGTCGGAGGGTACGCAGTATTTT	CASSSGTGLGSEGTQYF
-	16	TRBV19	few	TRBJ2-5	TGTGCCAGTAGTCCCGGGGTGGGTCGGCGACAAGAGACCCAGTACTTC	CASSPGVGRRQETQYF
-	15	TRBV5-1	-	TRBJ1-2	TGCGCCAGCAGCTTGGCCTTTAAGGGATACTATGGCTACACCTTC	CASSLAFKGYYGYTF
-	12	TRBV12-5	-	TRBJ2-2	TGTGCTAGTGGTTTGAGTAGGGGGGAGCTGTTTTTT	CASGLSRGELFF
-	13	TRBV6-1	-	TRBJ2-2	TGTGCCAGCAGTGAAAGGGGATTCGGGGAGCTGTTTTTT	CASSERGFGELFF
-	15	TRBV5-1	once	TRBJ2-2	TGCGCCAGCAGTTTCGGGACCGCGGCACCCGGGGAGCTGTTTTTT	CASSFGTAAPGELFF
-	12	TRBV7-9	-	TRBJ2-7	TGTGCCAGCAGCTTACAGGGGATCGAGCAGTACTTC	CASSLQGIEQYF
TRBD1	15	TRBV9	-	TRBJ1-6	TGTGCCAGCAGCGTAGGAGGGGGCCGTAATTCACCCCTCCACTTT	CASSVGGGRNSPLHF
-	13	TRBV5-4	-	TRBJ2-3	TGTGCCAGCAGCTTGGGGCCCCCAGATACGCAGTATTTT	CASSLGPPDTQYF
TRBD2	14	TRBV5-8	-	TRBJ2-7	TGTGCCACGGGGGGGGCGCGGAACTCCTACGAGCAGTACTTC	CATGGARNSYEQYF
TRBD1	17	TRBV6-9	once	TRBJ2-7	TGTGCCAGCAGTTATCAGGGGGTAGGGACAGGGTACCACGAGCAGTACTTC	CASSYQGVGTGYHEQYF
TRBD1	14	TRBV9	-	TRBJ1-2	TGTGCCAGCAGCGTAGTAGCAGGGGGCCGTGGCTACACCTTC	CASSVVAGGRGYTF
TRBD2	15	TRBV5-4	few	TRBJ2-7	TGTGCCAGCAGCCCCGGACCCGGGACTAGTTTCGAGCAGTACTTC	CASSPGPGTSFEQYF
-	15	TRBV9	-	TRBJ2-7	TGTGCCAGCAGCGTAGTCGGGGGGCCCGAGGATGAGCAGTACTTC	CASSVVGGPEDEQYF
TRBD2	17	TRBV27	-	TRBJ2-1	TGTGCCAGCAGTTCGATGGCTACTAGCGGGGGGGCCAATGAGCAGTTCTTC	CASSSMATSGGANEQFF
-	14	TRBV9	few	TRBJ1-5	TGTGCCAGCAGCGTAGGTGTCCATGGTCAGCCCCAGCATTTT	CASSVGVHGQPQHF
TRBD1	15	TRBV7-3	-	TRBJ1-6	TGTGCCAGCAGCTTACAGGGGACAGGGAATTCACCCCTCCACTTT	CASSLQGTGNSPLHF
TRBD2	15	TRBV5-6	-	TRBJ2-1	TGTGCCAGCAGCTTGAAGACTAGCGGTCACAATGAGCAGTTCTTC	CASSLKTSGHNEQFF
TRBD1	13	TRBV18	-	TRBJ2-5	TGTGCCAGCTCACCGGACAGGGAAGAGACCCAGTACTTC	CASSPDREETQYF
-	13	TRBV27	-	TRBJ2-7	TGTGCCAGCAGTTTGTGGGACGGTGGCGAGCAGTACTTC	CASSLWDGGEQYF
TRBD1	14	TRBV7-8	once	TRBJ2-7	TGTGCCAGCGGGGGACAGGGGAATTCCTACGAGCAGTACTTC	CASGGQGNSYEQYF
TRBD1	15	TRBV30	-	TRBJ2-7	TGTGCCTGGAGTGGATATCGGACAGGGGGGTACGAGCAGTACTTC	CAWSGYRTGGYEQYF
-	14	TRBV7-9	-	TRBJ2-7	TGTGCCAGCAGCGTTAGCGGAGCCTCCTACGAGCAGTACTTC	CASSVSGASYEQYF
-	14	TRBV7-6	once	TRBJ2-7	TGTGCCAGCAGCTCTCGGGAGGGGGCCGGTGAGCAGTACTTC	CASSSREGAGEQYF
-	15	TRBV28	few	TRBJ2-3	TGTGCCAGCAGTTTGAGAAGGTCTCGTGTAGATACGCAGTATTTT	CASSLRRSRVDTQYF
TRBD1	16	TRBV14	-	TRBJ1-1	TGTGCCAGCAGCCAAGGCCGGGCAGGGGGTGTCACTGAAGCTTTCTTT	CASSQGRAGGVTEAFF
-	13	TRBV19	-	TRBJ1-1	TGTGCCAGTAGTATGAGGCAGGGCTCTGAAGCTTTCTTT	CASSMRQGSEAFF
TRBD2	16	TRBV5-4	-	TRBJ2-5	TGTGCCAGCAGCTGGACTAGCGGGGGACCCCAAGAGACCCAGTACTTC	CASSWTSGGPQETQYF
TRBD2	15	TRBV7-8	-	TRBJ2-3	TGTGCCAGCAGCTATATAGCGGGGTTCACAGATACGCAGTATTTT	CASSYIAGFTDTQYF
TRBD1	15	TRBV19	-	TRBJ1-6	TGTGCCAGTACCCTGACAGGGCGCGGTTATTCACCCCTCCACTTT	CASTLTGRGYSPLHF